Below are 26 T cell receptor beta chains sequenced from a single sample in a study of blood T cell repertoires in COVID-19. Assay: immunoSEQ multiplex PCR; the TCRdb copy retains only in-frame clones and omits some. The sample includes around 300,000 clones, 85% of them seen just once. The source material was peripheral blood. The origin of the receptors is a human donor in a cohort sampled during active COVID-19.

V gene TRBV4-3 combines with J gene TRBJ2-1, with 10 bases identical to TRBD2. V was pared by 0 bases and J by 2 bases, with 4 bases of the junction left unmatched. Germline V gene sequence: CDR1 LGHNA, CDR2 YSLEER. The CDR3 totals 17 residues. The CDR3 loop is CASSQDGTSATYNEQFF. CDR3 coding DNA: TGCGCCAGCAGCCAAGACGGGACTAGCGCTACCTACAATGAGCAGTTCTTC.

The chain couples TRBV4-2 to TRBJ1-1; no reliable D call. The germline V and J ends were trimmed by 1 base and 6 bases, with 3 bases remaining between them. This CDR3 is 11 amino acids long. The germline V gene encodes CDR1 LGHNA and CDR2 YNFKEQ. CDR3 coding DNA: TGTGCCAGCAGCCAAGGGCCTGAAGCTTTCTTT. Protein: CASSQGPEAFF.

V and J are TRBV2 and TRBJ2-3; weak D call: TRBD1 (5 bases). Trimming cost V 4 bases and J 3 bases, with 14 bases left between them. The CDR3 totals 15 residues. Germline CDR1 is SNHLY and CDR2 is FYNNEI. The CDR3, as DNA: TGTGCCAGCAGTGGTACGACAGTACGAACAGATACGCAGTATTTT. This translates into CASSGTTVRTDTQYF.

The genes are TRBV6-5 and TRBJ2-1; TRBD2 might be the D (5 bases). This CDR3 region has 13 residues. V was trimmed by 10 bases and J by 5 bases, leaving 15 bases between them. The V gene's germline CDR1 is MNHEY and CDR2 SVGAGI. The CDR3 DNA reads TGTGCCACTTCCCGCGGGCTCAACAATGAGCAGTTCTTC. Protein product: CATSRGLNNEQFF.

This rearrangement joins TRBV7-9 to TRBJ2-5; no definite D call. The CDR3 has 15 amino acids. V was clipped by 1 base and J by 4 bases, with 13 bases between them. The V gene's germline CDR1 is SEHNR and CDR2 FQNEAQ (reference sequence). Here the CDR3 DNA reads TGTGCCAGCAGCTTAGTTACACAGCCCGGAGAGACCCAGTACTTC. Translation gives CASSLVTQPGETQYF.

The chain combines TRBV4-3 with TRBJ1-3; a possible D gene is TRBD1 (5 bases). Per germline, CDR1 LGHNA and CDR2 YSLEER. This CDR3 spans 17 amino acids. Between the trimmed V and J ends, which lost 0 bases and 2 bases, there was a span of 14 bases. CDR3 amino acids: CASSQDWGRLTGNTIYF. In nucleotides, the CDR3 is TGCGCCAGCAGCCAAGATTGGGGCAGGCTCACTGGAAACACCATATATTTT.

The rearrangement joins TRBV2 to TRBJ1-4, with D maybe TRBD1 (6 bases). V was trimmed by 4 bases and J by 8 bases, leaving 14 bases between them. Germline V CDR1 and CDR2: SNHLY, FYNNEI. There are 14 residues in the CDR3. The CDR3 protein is CASSASGQQEKLFF. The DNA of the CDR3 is TGTGCCAGCAGTGCCTCGGGACAACAGGAAAAACTGTTTTTT.

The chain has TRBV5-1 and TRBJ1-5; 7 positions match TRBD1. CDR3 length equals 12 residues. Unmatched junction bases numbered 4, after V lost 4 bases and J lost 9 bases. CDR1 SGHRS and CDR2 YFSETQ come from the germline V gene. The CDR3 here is CASSGDSRPQHF. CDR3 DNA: TGCGCCAGCAGCGGGGACAGCCGGCCCCAGCATTTT. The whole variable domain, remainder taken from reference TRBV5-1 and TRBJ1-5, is KAGVTQTPRYLIKTRGQQVTLSCSPISGHRSVSWYQQTPGQGLQFLFEYFSETQRNKGNFPGRFSGRQFSNSRSEMNVSTLELGDSALYLCASSGDSRPQHFGDGTRLSIL.

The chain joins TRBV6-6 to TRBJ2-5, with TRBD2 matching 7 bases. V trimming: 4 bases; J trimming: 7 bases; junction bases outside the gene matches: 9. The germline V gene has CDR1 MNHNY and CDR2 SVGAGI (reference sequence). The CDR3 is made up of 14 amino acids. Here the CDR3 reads CASSSLGTTGTQYF. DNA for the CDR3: TGTGCCAGCAGTTCACTCGGGACTACAGGGACCCAGTACTTC.

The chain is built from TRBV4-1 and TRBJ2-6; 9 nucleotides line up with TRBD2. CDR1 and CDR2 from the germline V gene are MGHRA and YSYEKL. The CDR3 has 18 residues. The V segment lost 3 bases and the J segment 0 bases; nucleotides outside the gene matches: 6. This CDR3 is CASSHLAGVSSGANVLTF. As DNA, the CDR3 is TGCGCCAGCAGCCATTTAGCGGGAGTCAGCTCTGGGGCCAACGTCCTGACTTTC.

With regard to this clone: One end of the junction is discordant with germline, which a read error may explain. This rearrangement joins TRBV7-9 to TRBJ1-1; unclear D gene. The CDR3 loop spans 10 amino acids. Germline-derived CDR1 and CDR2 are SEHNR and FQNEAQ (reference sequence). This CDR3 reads CASSQYALRF. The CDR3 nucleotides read TGTGCCAGCAGCCAATACGCCCTCAGATTT.

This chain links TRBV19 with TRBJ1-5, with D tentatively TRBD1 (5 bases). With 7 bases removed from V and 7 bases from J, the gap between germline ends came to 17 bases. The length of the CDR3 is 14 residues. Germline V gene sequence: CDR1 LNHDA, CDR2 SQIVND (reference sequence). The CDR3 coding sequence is TGTGCCAGTAAATTCCCGGGCAGGGCACAGCCCCAGCATTTT. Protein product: CASKFPGRAQPQHF.

In nucleotides, the CDR3 is TGTGCCAGCAGCCTACAAGGTCAGGGCGAAGAGACCCAGTACTTC. It is translated as CASSLQGQGEETQYF. The chain combines TRBV5-8 with TRBJ2-5, with D possibly being TRBD1 (5 bases). CDR3 length equals 15 residues. V shed 4 bases and J shed 3 bases, with 16 bases lying between them. The germline V gene encodes CDR1 SGHTS and CDR2 YDEGEE.

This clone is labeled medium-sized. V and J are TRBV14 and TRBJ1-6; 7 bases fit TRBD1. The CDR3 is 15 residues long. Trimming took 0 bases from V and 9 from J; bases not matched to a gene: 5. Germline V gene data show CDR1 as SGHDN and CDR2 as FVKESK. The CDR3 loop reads CASSQETGRTSPLHF. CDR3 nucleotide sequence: TGTGCCAGCAGCCAAGAGACAGGGCGAACTTCACCCCTCCACTTT.

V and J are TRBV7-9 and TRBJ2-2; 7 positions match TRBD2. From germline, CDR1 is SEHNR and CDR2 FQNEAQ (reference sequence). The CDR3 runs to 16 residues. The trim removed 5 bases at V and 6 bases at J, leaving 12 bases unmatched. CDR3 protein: CASSHLAVTRAGELFF. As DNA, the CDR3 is TGTGCCAGCAGCCATCTAGCGGTAACACGGGCCGGGGAGCTGTTTTTT.

CDR3 in amino acids: CASRQSGTGYEKLFF. DNA of the CDR3: TGTGCCAGCAGACAATCCGGGACAGGGTATGAAAAACTGTTTTTT. The rearrangement joins TRBV6-5 to TRBJ1-4; TRBD1 matches 9 bases. The germline V gene encodes CDR1 MNHEY and CDR2 SVGAGI. J lost 6 bases, V lost 6 bases, and 8 bases had no gene match. The CDR3 runs to 15 residues.

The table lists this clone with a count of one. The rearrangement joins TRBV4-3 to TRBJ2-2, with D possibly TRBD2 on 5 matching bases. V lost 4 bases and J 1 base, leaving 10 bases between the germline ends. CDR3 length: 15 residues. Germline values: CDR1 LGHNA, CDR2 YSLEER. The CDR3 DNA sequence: TGCGCCAGCAGCCGCGACTACCTGAACACCGGGGAGCTGTTTTTT. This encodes CASSRDYLNTGELFF.

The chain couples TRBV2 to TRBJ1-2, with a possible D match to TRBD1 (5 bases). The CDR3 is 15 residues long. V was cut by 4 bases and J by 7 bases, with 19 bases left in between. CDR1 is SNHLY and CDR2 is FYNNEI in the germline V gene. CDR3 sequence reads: CASSVYEDTISGYTF. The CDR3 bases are TGTGCCAGCAGTGTCTATGAGGACACGATTTCTGGCTACACCTTC.

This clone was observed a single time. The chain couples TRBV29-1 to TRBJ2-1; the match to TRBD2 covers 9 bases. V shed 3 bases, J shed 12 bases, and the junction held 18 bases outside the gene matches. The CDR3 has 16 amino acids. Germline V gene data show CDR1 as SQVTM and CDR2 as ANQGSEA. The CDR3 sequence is CSVDGHQGLAKAGQFF. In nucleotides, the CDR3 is TGCAGCGTTGACGGCCACCAGGGACTAGCCAAGGCAGGGCAGTTCTTC.

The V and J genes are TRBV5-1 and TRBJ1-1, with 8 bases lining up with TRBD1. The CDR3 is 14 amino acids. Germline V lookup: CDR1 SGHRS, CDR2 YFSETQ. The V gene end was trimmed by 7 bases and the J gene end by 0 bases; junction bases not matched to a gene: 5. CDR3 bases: TGCGCCAGCGCGACAGGGGCCATGAACACTGAAGCTTTCTTT. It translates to CASATGAMNTEAFF.

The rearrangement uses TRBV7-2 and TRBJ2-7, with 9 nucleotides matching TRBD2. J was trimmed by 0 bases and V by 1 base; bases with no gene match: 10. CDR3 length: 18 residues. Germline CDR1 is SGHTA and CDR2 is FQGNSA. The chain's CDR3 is CASSLVTSSGDSSYEQYF. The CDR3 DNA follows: TGTGCCAGCAGCTTAGTAACGTCTAGCGGGGATTCCTCCTACGAGCAGTACTTC.

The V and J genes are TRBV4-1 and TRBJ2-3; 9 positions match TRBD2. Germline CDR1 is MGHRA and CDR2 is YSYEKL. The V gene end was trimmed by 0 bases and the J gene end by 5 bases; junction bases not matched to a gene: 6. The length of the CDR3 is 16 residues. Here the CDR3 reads CASSQDGGRAGDTQYF. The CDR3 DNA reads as TGCGCCAGCAGCCAAGATGGCGGGAGGGCTGGAGATACGCAGTATTTT.

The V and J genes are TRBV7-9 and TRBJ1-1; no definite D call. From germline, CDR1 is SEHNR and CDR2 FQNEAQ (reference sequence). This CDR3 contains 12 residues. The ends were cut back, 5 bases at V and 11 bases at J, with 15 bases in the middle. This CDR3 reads CASSPVPAGAFF. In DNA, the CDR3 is TGTGCCAGCAGCCCCGTTCCGGCGGGGGCTTTCTTT.

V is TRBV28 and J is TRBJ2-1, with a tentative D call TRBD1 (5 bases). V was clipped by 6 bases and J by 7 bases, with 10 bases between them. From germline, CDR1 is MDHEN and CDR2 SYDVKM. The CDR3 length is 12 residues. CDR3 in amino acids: CASSQGRNEQFF. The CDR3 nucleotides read TGTGCCAGCAGCCAGGGTCGGAATGAGCAGTTCTTC. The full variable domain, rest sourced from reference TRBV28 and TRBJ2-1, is DVKVTQSSRYLVKRTGEKVFLECVQDMDHENMFWYRQDPGLGLRLIYFSYDVKMKEKGDIPEGYSVSREKKERFSLILESASTNQTSMYLCASSQGRNEQFFGPGTRLTVL.

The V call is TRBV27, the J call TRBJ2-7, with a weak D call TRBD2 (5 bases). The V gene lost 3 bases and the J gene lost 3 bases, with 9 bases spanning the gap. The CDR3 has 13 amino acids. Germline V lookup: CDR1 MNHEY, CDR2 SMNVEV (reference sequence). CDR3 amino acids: CASSFGNYYEQYF. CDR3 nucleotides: TGTGCCAGCAGTTTCGGGAACTACTACGAGCAGTACTTC.

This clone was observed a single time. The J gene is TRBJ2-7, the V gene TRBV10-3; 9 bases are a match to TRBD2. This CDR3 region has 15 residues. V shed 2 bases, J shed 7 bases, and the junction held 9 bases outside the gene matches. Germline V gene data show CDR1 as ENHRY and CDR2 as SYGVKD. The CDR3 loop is CAISEDLAGVGEQYF. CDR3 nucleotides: TGTGCCATCAGTGAGGATTTAGCGGGAGTAGGTGAGCAGTACTTC.